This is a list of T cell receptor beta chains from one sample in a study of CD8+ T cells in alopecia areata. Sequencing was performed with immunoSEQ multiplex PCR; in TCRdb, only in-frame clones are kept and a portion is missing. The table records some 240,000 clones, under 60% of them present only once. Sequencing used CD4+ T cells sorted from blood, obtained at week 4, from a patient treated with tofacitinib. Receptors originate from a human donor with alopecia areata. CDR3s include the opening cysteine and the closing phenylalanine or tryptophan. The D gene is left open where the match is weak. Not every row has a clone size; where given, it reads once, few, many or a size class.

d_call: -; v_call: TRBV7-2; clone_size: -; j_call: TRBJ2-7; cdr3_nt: TGTGCCAGCAGCTTAGCTTCAGGGGCCTTCAGCTCCTACGAGCAGTACTTC; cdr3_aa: CASSLASGAFSSYEQYF
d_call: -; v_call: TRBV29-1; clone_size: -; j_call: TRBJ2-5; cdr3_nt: TGCAGCTCAAGAGGACGATCGCCCACGGAGACCCAGTACTTC; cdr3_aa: CSSRGRSPTETQYF
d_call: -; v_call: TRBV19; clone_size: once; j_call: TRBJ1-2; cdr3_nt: TGTGCCAGTAACTACCGAGGGGGTACGCTTGGCTACACCTTC; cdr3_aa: CASNYRGGTLGYTF
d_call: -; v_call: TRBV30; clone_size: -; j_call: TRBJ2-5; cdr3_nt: TGTGCCTGGAGTGGCGCCGCGGGGCCCCAAGAGACCCAGTACTTC; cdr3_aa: CAWSGAAGPQETQYF
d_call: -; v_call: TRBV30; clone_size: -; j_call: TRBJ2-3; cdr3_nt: TGTGCCTGGACCTACCGGGACAAATATACGCAGTATTTT; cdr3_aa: CAWTYRDKYTQYF
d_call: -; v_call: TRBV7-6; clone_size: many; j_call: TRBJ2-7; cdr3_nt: TGTGCCAGCAGCTTAGGAGGGGGGAGAGGGTACGAGCAGTACTTC; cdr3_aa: CASSLGGGRGYEQYF
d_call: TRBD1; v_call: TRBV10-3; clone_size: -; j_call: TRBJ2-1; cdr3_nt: TGTGCCATCAGCGGGACAGGAGCCGACAATGAGCAGTTCTTC; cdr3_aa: CAISGTGADNEQFF
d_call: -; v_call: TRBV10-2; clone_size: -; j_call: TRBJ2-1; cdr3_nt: TGCGCCAGCAGCCCACCTCGGGTTGAGCAGTTCTTC; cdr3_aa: CASSPPRVEQFF
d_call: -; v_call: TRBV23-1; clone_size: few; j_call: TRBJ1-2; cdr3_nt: TGCGCCACCCGGGGTGAAACTTATGGCTACACCTTC; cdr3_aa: CATRGETYGYTF
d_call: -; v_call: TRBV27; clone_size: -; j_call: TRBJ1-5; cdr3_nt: TGTGCCAGCAGCTCCGCAGGGGTCGTGGCCCAGCATTTT; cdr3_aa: CASSSAGVVAQHF
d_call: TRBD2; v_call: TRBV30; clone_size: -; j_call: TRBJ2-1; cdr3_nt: TGTAGCGGGGCCACGAATGCCTACAATGAGCAGTTCTTC; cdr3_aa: CSGATNAYNEQFF
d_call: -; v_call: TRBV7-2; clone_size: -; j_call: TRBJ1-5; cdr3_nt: TGTGCCAGCAGCTTGAGGGGGGTTAGCAATCAGCCCCAGCATTTT; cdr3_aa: CASSLRGVSNQPQHF
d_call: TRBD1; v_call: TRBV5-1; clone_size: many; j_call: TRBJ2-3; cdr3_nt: TGCGCCAGCCGGGGACAGATAAACACAGATACGCAGTATTTT; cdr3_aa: CASRGQINTDTQYF
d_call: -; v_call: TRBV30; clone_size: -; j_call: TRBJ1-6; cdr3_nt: TGTGCCTGCCGAACAGTGCGTGGTGAAAATTCACCCCTCCACTTT; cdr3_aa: CACRTVRGENSPLHF
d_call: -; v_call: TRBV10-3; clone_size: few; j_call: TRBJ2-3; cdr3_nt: TGTGCCATCACCTCTAGATCAAGCACAGATACGCAGTATTTT; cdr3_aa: CAITSRSSTDTQYF
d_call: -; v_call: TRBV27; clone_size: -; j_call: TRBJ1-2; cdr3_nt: TGTGCCAGCAGTCCGGGACCCACAAAGGGGTATGGCTACACCTTC; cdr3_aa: CASSPGPTKGYGYTF
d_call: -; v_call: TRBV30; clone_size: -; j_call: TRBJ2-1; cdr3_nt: TGTGCCTGGAGTAAGTCTACGAATGAGCAGTTCTTC; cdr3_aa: CAWSKSTNEQFF
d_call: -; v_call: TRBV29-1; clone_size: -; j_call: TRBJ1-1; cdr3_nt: TGCAGCGTTGAGACTTCGAAAGGGACTGAAGCTTTCTTT; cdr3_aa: CSVETSKGTEAFF
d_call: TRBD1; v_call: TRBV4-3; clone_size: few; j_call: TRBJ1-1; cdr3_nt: TGCGCCAGCAGCCAAGAACAGGGGGCGACTGAAGCTTTCTTT; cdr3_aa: CASSQEQGATEAFF
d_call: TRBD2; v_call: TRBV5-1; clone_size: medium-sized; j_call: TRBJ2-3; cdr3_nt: TGCGCCAGCAGCTTGGGCGGACTAGCGACAGATACGCAGTATTTT; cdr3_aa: CASSLGGLATDTQYF
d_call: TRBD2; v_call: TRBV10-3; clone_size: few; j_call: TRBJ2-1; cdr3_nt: TGTGCCATCAGTGATGGGAGCGGGGGGGCCTTGTACAATGAGCAGTTCTTC; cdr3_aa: CAISDGSGGALYNEQFF
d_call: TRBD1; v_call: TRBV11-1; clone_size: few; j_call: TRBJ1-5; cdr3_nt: TGTGCCAGCAGCCCATTTTCCGACACCGGGACAGGGGGGAATCAGCCCCAGCATTTT; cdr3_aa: CASSPFSDTGTGGNQPQHF
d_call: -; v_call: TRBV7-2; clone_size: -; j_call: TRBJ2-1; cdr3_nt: TGTGCCAGCAGCTTTAACGCCATGGGACTTTCCTACAATGAGCAGTTCTTC; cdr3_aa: CASSFNAMGLSYNEQFF
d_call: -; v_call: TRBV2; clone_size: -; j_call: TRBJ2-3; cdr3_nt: TGTGCCAGCACGGAGGATACGCAGTATTTT; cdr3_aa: CASTEDTQYF
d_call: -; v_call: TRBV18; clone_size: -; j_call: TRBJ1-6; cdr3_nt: TGTGCCAGCTCACCAGTCTTAAACAGGGAAGGATCACCCCTCCACTTT; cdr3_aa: CASSPVLNREGSPLHF
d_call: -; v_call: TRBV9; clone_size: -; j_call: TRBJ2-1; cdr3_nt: TGTGCCAGCAGCGTAGGAAGTGAGCAGTTCTTC; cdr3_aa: CASSVGSEQFF
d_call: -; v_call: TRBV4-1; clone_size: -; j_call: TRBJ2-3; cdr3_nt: TGCGCCAGCAGCCAAGAGTGGGACTTAGACACAGATACGCAGTATTTT; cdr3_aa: CASSQEWDLDTDTQYF
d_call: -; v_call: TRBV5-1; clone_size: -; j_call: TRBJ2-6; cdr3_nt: TGCGCCAGCAGCAGCGGACTTTCGGCTTCTGGGGCCAACGTCCTGACTTTC; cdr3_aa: CASSSGLSASGANVLTF
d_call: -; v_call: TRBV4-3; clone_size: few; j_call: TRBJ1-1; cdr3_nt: TGCGCCAGCAGCCAAAGCCTGGGACGGATGAACACTGAAGCTTTCTTT; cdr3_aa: CASSQSLGRMNTEAFF
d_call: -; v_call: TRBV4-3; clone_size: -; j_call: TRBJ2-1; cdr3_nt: TGCGCCAGCAGCCCAAGGGCCGGGGGCTCCTACAATGAGCAGTTCTTC; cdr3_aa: CASSPRAGGSYNEQFF
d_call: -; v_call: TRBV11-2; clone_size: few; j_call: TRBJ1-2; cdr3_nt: TGTGCCAGCGGGGGCCTTAAAGGGTCCTTC; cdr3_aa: CASGGLKGSF
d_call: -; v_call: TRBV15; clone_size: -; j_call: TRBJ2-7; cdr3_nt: TGTGCCACCAGCAGAGATTCGGCAGCGTACGAGCAGTACTTC; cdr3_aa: CATSRDSAAYEQYF
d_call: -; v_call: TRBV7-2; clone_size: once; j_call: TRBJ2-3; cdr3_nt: TGTGCCAGCAGCTCCCAGGGCGTCGGCACAGATACGCAGTATTTT; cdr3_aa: CASSSQGVGTDTQYF
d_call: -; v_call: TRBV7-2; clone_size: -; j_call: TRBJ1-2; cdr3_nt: TGTGCCAGCAGCTTAGAAGGGGCAGGGCCCTATGGCTACACCTTC; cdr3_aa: CASSLEGAGPYGYTF
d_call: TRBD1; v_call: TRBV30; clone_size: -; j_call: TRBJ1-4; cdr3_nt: TGTGCTAGGACAGGGGGCGTCGGTGAAAAACTGTTTTTT; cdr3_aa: CARTGGVGEKLFF
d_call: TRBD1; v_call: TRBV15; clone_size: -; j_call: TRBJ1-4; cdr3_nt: TGTGCCACCAGGGCCGACAGGGCGGGTGAAAAACTGTTTTTT; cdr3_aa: CATRADRAGEKLFF
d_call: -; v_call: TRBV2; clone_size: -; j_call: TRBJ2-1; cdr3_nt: TGTGCCAGCAGCGGGGCGGCCTACAATGAGCAGTTCTTC; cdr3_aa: CASSGAAYNEQFF
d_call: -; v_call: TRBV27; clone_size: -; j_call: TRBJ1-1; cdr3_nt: TGTGCCAGCAGTTTTCGGAGCTTGTCTGAAGCTTTCTTT; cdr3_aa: CASSFRSLSEAFF
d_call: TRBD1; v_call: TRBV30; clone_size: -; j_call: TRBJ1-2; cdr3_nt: TGTGCCTGGGACAGGGGAGGCTATGGCTACACCTTC; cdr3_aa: CAWDRGGYGYTF
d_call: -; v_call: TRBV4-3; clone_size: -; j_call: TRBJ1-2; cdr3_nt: TGCGCCAGCAGCCAAGGAGCAGGGCGGGGCGGCTACACCTTC; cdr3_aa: CASSQGAGRGGYTF
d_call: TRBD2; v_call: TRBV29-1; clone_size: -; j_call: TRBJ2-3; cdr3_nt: TGCAGCGTTGTAGGGAGGGCCACAGATACGCAGTATTTT; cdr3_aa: CSVVGRATDTQYF
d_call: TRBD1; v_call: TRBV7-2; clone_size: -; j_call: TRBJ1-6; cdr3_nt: TGTGCCAGCAGCTTAGGACAGGGTGAATCACCCCTCCACTTT; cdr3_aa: CASSLGQGESPLHF
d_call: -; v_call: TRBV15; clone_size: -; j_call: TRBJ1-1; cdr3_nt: TGTGCCACCAGCACCAGGAAGGGGAACACTGAAGCTTTCTTT; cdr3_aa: CATSTRKGNTEAFF
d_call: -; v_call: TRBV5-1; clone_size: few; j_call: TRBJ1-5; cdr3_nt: TGCGCCAGCAGCTTGGCCGGGACGGAGAGCAATCAGCCCCAGCATTTT; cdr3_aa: CASSLAGTESNQPQHF
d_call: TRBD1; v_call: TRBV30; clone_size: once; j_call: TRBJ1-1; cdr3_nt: TGTGCCTGCCACAGGGGGCAGAGAGCTTTCTTT; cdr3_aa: CACHRGQRAFF
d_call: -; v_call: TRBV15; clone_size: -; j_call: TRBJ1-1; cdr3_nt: TGTGCCACCAGCAGACCAGGGGTGAACACTGAAGCTTTCTTT; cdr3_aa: CATSRPGVNTEAFF
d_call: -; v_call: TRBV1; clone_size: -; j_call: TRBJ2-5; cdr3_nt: TGCACCAGCAGCCAACGTGGGGGGGAAGAGACCCAGTACTTC; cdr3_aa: CTSSQRGGEETQYF
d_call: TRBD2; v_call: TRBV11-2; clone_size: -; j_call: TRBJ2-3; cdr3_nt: TGTGCCAGCAGCAAGGGGACTAGCGGGCGTAGCACAGATACGCAGTATTTT; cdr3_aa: CASSKGTSGRSTDTQYF
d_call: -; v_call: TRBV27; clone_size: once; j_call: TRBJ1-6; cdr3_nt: TGTGCCAGCAGTTACACCTTCCTTGGGAATTCACCCCTCCACTTT; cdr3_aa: CASSYTFLGNSPLHF
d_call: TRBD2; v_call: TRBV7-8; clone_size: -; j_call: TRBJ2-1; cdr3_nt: TGTGCCAGCACCCCGGGGGGGGCAGACAATGAGCAGTTCTTC; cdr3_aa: CASTPGGADNEQFF
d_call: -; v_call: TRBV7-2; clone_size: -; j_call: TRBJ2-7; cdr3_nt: TGTGCCAGCAGCTTTAGGTACGAGCAGTACTTC; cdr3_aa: CASSFRYEQYF